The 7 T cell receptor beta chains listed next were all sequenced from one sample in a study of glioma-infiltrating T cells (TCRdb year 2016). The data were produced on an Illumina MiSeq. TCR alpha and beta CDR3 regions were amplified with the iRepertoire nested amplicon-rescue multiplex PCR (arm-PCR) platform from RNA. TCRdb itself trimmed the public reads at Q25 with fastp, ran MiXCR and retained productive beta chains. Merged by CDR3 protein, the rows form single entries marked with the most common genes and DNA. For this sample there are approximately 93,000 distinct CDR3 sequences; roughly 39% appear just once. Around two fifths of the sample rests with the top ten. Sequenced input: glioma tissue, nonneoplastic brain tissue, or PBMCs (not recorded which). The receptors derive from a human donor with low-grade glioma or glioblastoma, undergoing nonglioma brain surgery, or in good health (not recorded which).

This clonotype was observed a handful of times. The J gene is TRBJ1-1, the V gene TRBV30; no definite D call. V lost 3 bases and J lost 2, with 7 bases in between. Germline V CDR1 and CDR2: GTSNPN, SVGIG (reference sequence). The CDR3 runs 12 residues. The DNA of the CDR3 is TGTGCCTGGAGCTTCGAAAACACTGAAGCTTTCTTT. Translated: CAWSFENTEAFF.

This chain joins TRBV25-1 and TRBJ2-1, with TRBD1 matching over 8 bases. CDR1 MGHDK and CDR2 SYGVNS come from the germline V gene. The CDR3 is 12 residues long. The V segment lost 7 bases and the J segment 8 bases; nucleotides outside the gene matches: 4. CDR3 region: CASTGQAYEQFF. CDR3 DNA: TGTGCCAGCACGGGACAGGCCTATGAGCAGTTCTTC.

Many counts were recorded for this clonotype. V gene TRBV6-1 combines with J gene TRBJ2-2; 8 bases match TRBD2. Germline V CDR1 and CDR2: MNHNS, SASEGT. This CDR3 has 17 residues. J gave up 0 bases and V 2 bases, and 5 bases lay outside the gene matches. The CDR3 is CASSERTGRANTGELFF. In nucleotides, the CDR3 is TGTGCCAGCAGTGAACGAACCGGGAGGGCGAACACCGGGGAGCTGTTTTTT.

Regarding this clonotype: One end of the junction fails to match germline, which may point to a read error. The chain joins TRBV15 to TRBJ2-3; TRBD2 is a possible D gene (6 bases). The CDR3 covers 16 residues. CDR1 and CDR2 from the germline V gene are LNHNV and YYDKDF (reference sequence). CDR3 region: CVTSRDLPTSRDTQYF. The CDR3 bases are TGTGTCACTAGCAGAGATCTTCCCACCTCCAGGGATACCCAGTATTTT.

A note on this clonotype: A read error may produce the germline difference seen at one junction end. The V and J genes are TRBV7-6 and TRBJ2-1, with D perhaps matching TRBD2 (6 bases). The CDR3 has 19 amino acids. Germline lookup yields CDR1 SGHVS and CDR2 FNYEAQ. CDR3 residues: CACSALKGTGMRGYNEQFF. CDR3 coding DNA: TGTGCCTGCAGCGCCTTAAAGGGGACTGGGATGAGAGGATACAATGAGCAGTTCTTC.

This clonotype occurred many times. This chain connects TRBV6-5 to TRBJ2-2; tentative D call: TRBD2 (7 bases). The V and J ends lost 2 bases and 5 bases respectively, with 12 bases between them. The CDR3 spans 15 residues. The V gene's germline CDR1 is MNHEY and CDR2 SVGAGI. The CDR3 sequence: CASSYQQGGTGELFF. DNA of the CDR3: TGTGCCAGCAGTTACCAACAGGGAGGGACCGGGGAGCTGTTTTTT.

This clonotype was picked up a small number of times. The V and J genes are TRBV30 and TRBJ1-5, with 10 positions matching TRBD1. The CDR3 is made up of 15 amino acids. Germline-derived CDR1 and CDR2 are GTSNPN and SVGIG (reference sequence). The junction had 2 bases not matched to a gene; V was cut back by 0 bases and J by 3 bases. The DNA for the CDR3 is TGTGCCTGGAGTGTTGGGACAGGGGACAATCAGCCCCAGCATTTT. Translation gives CAWSVGTGDNQPQHF.